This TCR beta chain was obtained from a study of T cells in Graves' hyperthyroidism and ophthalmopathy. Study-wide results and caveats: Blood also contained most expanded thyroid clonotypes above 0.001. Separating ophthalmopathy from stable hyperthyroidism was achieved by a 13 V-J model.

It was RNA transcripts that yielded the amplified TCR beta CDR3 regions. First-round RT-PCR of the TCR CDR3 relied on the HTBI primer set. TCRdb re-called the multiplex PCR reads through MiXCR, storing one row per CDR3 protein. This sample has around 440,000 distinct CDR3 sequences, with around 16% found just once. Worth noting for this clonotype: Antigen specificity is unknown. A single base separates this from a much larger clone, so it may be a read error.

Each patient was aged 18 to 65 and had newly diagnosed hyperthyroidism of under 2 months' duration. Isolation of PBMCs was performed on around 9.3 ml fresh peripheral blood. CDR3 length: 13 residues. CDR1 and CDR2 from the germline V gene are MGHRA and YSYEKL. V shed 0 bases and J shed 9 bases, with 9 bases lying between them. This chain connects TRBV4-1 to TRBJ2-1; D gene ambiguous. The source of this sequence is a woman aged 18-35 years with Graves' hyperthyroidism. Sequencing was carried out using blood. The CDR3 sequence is CASSQEVDCEQFF. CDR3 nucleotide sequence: TGCGCCAGCAGCCAAGAAGTTGACTGTGAGCAGTTCTTC.